What follows is one T cell receptor beta chain and its context. These data belong to a study of shared clonotypes between healthy human individuals. Here immunoSEQ multiplex PCR was the method, and the copy in TCRdb shows in-frame clones only, minus some. The profile shows some 900,000 clones, 76% of them singletons. There are 16 residues in the CDR3. Looked up from germline, CDR1 is SGHVT and CDR2 is SQSDAQ. V shed 5 bases and J 4 bases; nucleotides not matched to a gene: 10. The specimen was memory CD4+ T cells sorted from blood. Subset indicated: CD45RA-negative fraction. The sequence derives from a man aged 18 to 29 in good health. The rearrangement uses TRBV7-4 and TRBJ2-7, with TRBD2 matching over 11 bases. The CDR3 DNA sequence: TGTGCCAGCAGCCAGCTAGCGGGAGGACTTCTTTACGAGCAGTACTTC. Translating gives CASSQLAGGLLYEQYF.